This T cell receptor (beta chain) was recorded in a study of CD8+ T cells in alopecia areata. Extraction and reverse transcription of RNA yielded cDNA as the sequencing template. Using immunoSEQ multiplex PCR, the repertoire was profiled, and TCRdb retains in-frame clones only, with some absent. The sample records some 160,000 clones, approximately 65% being singletons. PBMCs were stained for CD3, CD4 and CD8, and CD4+ and CD8+ T cells were sorted. Germline V CDR1 and CDR2: SGHRS, YFSETQ. Between the trimmed V and J ends, which lost 0 bases and 7 bases, there was a span of 11 bases. This CDR3 has 13 residues. Study-level results: Relative to normal scalp, lesional scalp, especially alopecia totalis/universalis, showed higher clonality.

This clone has more than one count but fewer than ten. Its specificity is not known. This TCR came from a human donor in good health. Sequenced input: CD8+ T cells sorted from blood. The chain couples TRBV5-1 to TRBJ2-7; no clear D gene. The CDR3 DNA reads as TGCGCCAGCAGCTTGGGCCGGACGGCGGAGCAGTACTTC. Translating gives CASSLGRTAEQYF.